These T cell receptor beta chains were read from a single sample in a study of memory CD4+ T cells and cytomegalovirus serostatus. Here immunoSEQ multiplex PCR was the method, and the copy in TCRdb shows in-frame clones only, minus some. The sample has under 55,000 clones, around 82% seen once. Sequencing was performed on memory CD4+ T cells from blood. The origin of the receptors is an adult in good health and CMV-seronegative. CDR3s leave out the opening cysteine and the closing phenylalanine or tryptophan. A D gene is named only where the DNA matches it firmly.

len	d_gene	v_gene	CDR3aa
13	TRBD2	TRBV6-1	ASRELAGGLYEQY
13	.	TRBV28	ASSPHPTEQETQY
13	TRBD1	TRBV29-1	SVILTGTRHNEQF
12	.	TRBV7-8	ASSTIRSNQPQH
10	.	TRBV7-2	ASSPPTYEQY
17	.	TRBV7-9	ASSVLLASRGSGANVLT
12	.	TRBV6-1	ASSSRASNEKLF
12	.	TRBV6-1	ASSEAGRGSEQF
14	TRBD2	TRBV15	ATSSDKGLAGGPKY
14	TRBD2	TRBV6-1	ASSVGTSEFSETQY
12	.	TRBV18	ASSSRQEGSGYT
13	TRBD1	TRBV5-4	ASSSGQGGLAPLH
12	.	TRBV2	ASSGTGRQETQY
11	.	TRBV7-9	ASSLNREETQY
13	.	TRBV2	ASSDDSITQETQY
12	.	TRBV14	ASSTGRRNSPLH
13	.	TRBV28	ASSRDPLGRTEAF
10	.	TRBV7-9	ASSSTGDTQY
10	.	TRBV6-4	ASSDSWGEQF
13	TRBD2	TRBV2	ASSGSGGSADTQY
13	TRBD1	TRBV6-1	ASSAFGTGRNEQF
11	.	TRBV5-6	ASSLGLEDEQF
13	.	TRBV6-1	ASSDPWQGTDTQY
12	.	TRBV6-5	ASRGAKANEKLF
13	.	TRBV7-9	ASSLGGTRNQPQH
13	.	TRBV28	ASSRDRQQVYEQY
14	TRBD2	TRBV27	ASSSPSGGHTDTQY
12	.	TRBV10-1	ASSGIGRTGELF
11	.	TRBV29-1	SERLLSGETQY
12	.	TRBV11-2	ASSFDSSNQPQH
15	.	TRBV4-1	ASSRPGTHILNTEAF
12	TRBD1	TRBV28	ASNRDRGLNEQF
13	TRBD2	TRBV6-1	ASSGQAGGIYEQY
14	.	TRBV19	ASSPVRGGGGYTQY
12	.	TRBV6-5	ASRRGTAQETQY
13	.	TRBV2	ASTQDGGPNHEQF
13	.	TRBV9	ASSVGAGSTYEQY
11	.	TRBV10-1	ASSESAEGGYT
12	.	TRBV11-2	ASSLGLSNNEQF
12	TRBD2	TRBV4-1	ASSIERGNYEQY
14	TRBD2	TRBV12-5	ASARGGTAAYNEQF
14	TRBD1	TRBV18	ASSPRTGGQNTEAF
12	TRBD1	TRBV28	ASSPPGQGARAF
16	TRBD2	TRBV6-4	ASSPSSGRAHLTWEQY
14	TRBD1	TRBV7-8	ASRPGQGRFGPEAF
13	TRBD1	TRBV19	ASSIGTATFYEQY
12	.	TRBV10-3	AIRKQGGQETQY
14	TRBD2	TRBV7-6	ASSRLAGDKTDTQY